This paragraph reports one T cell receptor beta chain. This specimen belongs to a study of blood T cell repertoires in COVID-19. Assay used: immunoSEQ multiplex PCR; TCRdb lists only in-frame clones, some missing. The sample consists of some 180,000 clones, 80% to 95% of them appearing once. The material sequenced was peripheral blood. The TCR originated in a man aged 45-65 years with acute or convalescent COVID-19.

The CDR3 loop reads CASSQGQVFGQPQHF. As DNA, the CDR3 is TGTGCCAGCAGCCAAGGACAGGTATTTGGTCAGCCCCAGCATTTT. V gene TRBV11-2 combines with J gene TRBJ1-5, with 7 bases identical to TRBD1. The CDR3 has 15 amino acids. The germline CDR1 and CDR2 sequences are SGHAT and FQNNGV. The J segment lost 6 bases and the V segment lost 5 bases, leaving 10 bases of the junction unmatched.